The 22 T cell receptor beta chains presented below share a single source sample, sequenced in a study of T-cell memory formation after mild COVID-19. TCRdb re-analysed the 5' RACE reads in MiXCR, keeping a single row per CDR3 protein. Of tens of thousands of distinct CDR3 sequences in the sample, about 7.7% are singletons; the top ten hold around 28%. Sequencing used PBMCs or a T cell subset sorted from them (not recorded which). These TCRs come from a man aged 18 to 29 who had mild COVID-19 (a few samples of this study predate the infection). Cell type and time point are not known.

This clonotype was counted many times. The chain has TRBV7-8 and TRBJ2-7; D perhaps matches TRBD2 (6 bases). Germline CDR1 and CDR2: SGHVS and FQNEAQ. V was clipped by 1 base and J by 6 bases, with 10 bases between them. The CDR3 is made up of 13 amino acids. The CDR3 DNA is TGTGCCAGCAGCTTAGTGGGGGGTTTCGAGCAGTACGTC. As protein: CASSLVGGFEQYV.

This clonotype has ten or more counts. V gene TRBV7-9 combines with J gene TRBJ2-2; possible D gene TRBD1, 6 bases. V gave up 3 bases and J gave up 6 bases, with 14 bases separating them. Germline lookup yields CDR1 SEHNR and CDR2 FQNEAQ (reference sequence). This CDR3 spans 15 amino acids. The CDR3 is CASSFPQGKSGELFF. The CDR3 coding sequence is TGTGCCAGCAGCTTCCCCCAGGGGAAGTCCGGGGAGCTGTTTTTT.

This clonotype was detected many times. This rearrangement joins TRBV7-2 to TRBJ1-3, with no clear D. CDR1 SGHTA and CDR2 FQGNSA come from the germline V gene. The CDR3 totals 15 residues. V was cut by 5 bases and J by 8 bases, with 19 bases left in between. In DNA, the CDR3 is TGTGCCAGCAGCGCAGGAAACTACCCGGGATACACCATATATTTT. Amino acids: CASSAGNYPGYTIYF. Using reference TRBV7-2 and TRBJ1-3 for the parts outside the CDR3, the full variable domain is GAGVSQSPSNKVTEKGKDVELRCDPISGHTALYWYRQSLGQGLEFLIYFQGNSAPDKSGLPSDRFSAERTGGSVSTLTIQRTQQEDSAVYLCASSAGNYPGYTIYFGEGSWLTVV.

In its sample, this clonotype was seen a few times. J is TRBJ1-2 and V is TRBV11-2; tentative D call: TRBD1 (6 bases). The V gene lost 5 bases and the J gene lost 4 bases, with 14 bases spanning the gap. Looked up from germline, CDR1 is SGHAT and CDR2 is FQNNGV. The CDR3 runs to 14 residues. This CDR3 reads CASSDNRDIYGYTF. In DNA form, the CDR3 reads TGTGCCAGCAGCGACAACAGGGATATCTATGGCTACACCTTC.

This clonotype has at least ten counts. This chain joins TRBV20-1 and TRBJ1-5; D is ambiguous. Between the trimmed V and J ends, which lost 3 bases and 7 bases, there was a span of 13 bases. The V gene's germline CDR1 is DFQATT and CDR2 SNEGSKA (reference sequence). CDR3 length: 13 amino acids. The CDR3 sequence is CSASIQPGQPQHF. The CDR3 nucleotides are TGCAGTGCTAGTATACAGCCCGGCCAGCCCCAGCATTTT.

This clonotype was seen repeatedly, ten times or more. The CDR3 loop is CASSSGGNTQYF. For the CDR3, the DNA is TGTGCCAGCAGCTCGGGAGGGAATACGCAGTATTTT. This sequence joins TRBV9 and TRBJ2-3; TRBD2 agrees at 8 bases. With 4 bases clipped from V and 7 bases from J, the junction kept 2 bases outside the gene matches. CDR1 is SGDLS, CDR2 YYNGEE, per germline. The CDR3 loop spans 12 amino acids.

This clonotype was found a few times. This chain connects TRBV6-5 to TRBJ1-1; D may be TRBD1 (5 bases). Looked up from germline, CDR1 is MNHEY and CDR2 is SVGAGI. The CDR3 is 14 residues long. V was trimmed by 5 bases and J by 5 bases, leaving 15 bases between them. The CDR3 region is CASSPRGVQTEAFF. The CDR3 region has the DNA TGTGCCAGCAGTCCCCGGGGGGTTCAGACTGAAGCTTTCTTT.

This clonotype was seen repeatedly, ten times or more. The chain carries TRBV7-6 and TRBJ1-1, with D tentatively TRBD1 (5 bases). Germline loops: CDR1 SGHVS, CDR2 FNYEAQ. This CDR3 has 13 residues. Trimming took 3 bases from V and 2 from J, leaving 7 bases between them. Here the CDR3 DNA reads TGTGCCAGCAGCTTCCAGGGAAACACTGAAGCTTTCTTT. Its translation: CASSFQGNTEAFF.

The gene calls are TRBV6-2 or TRBV6-3 and TRBJ2-2, with 10 positions matching TRBD2. The CDR3 runs 15 residues. Looked up from germline, CDR1 is MNHEY and CDR2 is SVGEGT. V shed 7 bases and J 1 base; nucleotides not matched to a gene: 3. The DNA for the CDR3 is TGTGCCAGCATCAGGACTAGCGGGAACACCGGGGAGCTGTTTTTT. Amino acid sequence: CASIRTSGNTGELFF.

This clonotype came up many times. J is TRBJ1-2 and V is TRBV30; no clear D. CDR1 is GTSNPN and CDR2 is SVGIG in the germline V gene (reference sequence). The ends were cut back, 0 bases at V and 5 bases at J, with 7 bases in the middle. This CDR3 is 12 amino acids long. In nucleotides, the CDR3 is TGTGCCTGGAGTGTAGGGCGTTATGGCTACACCTTC. Amino acid sequence: CAWSVGRYGYTF.

This clonotype was counted many times. The chain joins TRBV5-1 to TRBJ2-6; D is ambiguous. The CDR3 has 14 residues. CDR1 is SGHRS and CDR2 is YFSETQ in the germline V gene. Trimming pared 3 bases from V and 1 base from J, leaving 5 bases between. DNA of the CDR3: TGCGCCAGCAGCTGGGGTTCTGGGGCCAACGTCCTGACTTTC. Protein product: CASSWGSGANVLTF.

CDR3 nucleotides: TGTGCCTGGAGTGCGGGGGCAGTCCCCGATACGCAGTATTTT. Translated: CAWSAGAVPDTQYF. This chain joins TRBV30 and TRBJ2-3; D may correspond to TRBD1 or TRBD2 (6 bases each). The V end lost 1 base, the J end lost 6 bases, and 14 bases lay between the germline ends. Germline loops: CDR1 GTSNPN, CDR2 SVGIG (reference sequence). The CDR3 runs to 14 residues.

V and J are TRBV6-5 and TRBJ2-5; tentative D call: TRBD1 (6 bases). CDR1 is MNHEY and CDR2 is SVGAGI in the germline V gene. With 6 bases removed from V and 1 base from J, the gap between germline ends came to 15 bases. This CDR3 has 15 amino acids. The CDR3 DNA reads as TGTGCCAGCAGCCTCTTTGGGGGCCCCCAAGAGACCCAGTACTTC. It translates to CASSLFGGPQETQYF.

This clonotype was recorded many times. This sequence joins TRBV7-9 and TRBJ1-6; no firm D call. The CDR3 runs to 18 residues. Trimming left V 4 bases short and J 0 bases short, with 16 bases between. Germline CDR1 and CDR2: SEHNR and FQNEAQ (reference sequence). CDR3 nucleotide sequence: TGTGCCAGCAGCTCCATCGGCCCCCTGAGCTCCTATAATTCACCCCTCCACTTT. Its protein is CASSSIGPLSSYNSPLHF. The variable domain in full, with the rest retrieved from reference TRBV7-9 and TRBJ1-6, is DTGVSQNPRHKITKRGQNVTFRCDPISEHNRLYWYRQTLGQGPEFLTYFQNEAQLEKSRLLSDRFSAERPKGSFSTLEIQRTEQGDSAMYLCASSSIGPLSSYNSPLHFGNGTRLTVT.

This clonotype came up many times. The V gene is TRBV7-9, the J gene TRBJ1-2; 9 bases match TRBD1. Trimming at V came to 10 bases and at J to 6 bases, leaving 9 bases not matched to a gene. This CDR3 is 13 amino acids long. The germline gives CDR1 SEHNR, CDR2 FQNEAQ (reference sequence). The CDR3: CATAQGARNGYTF. The CDR3 region has the DNA TGTGCCACCGCACAGGGGGCCCGAAATGGCTACACCTTC.

This clonotype was picked up many times. This chain links TRBV5-1 with TRBJ2-3; D may be TRBD1 (5 bases). Germline lookup yields CDR1 SGHRS and CDR2 YFSETQ. CDR3 length: 15 residues. V lost 2 bases and J 7 bases, leaving 17 bases between the germline ends. CDR3 nucleotides: TGCGCCAGCAGCTTACAGGACCCCTTAGAGAATACGCAGTATTTT. As protein: CASSLQDPLENTQYF.

This chain joins TRBV7-9 and TRBJ1-1; the D gene is possibly TRBD1 (6 bases). The germline V gene has CDR1 SEHNR and CDR2 FQNEAQ (reference sequence). CDR3 size: 13 residues. V lost 10 bases to trimming and J lost 1 base, with 13 bases between them. In nucleotides, the CDR3 is TGTGCCACGGACAGACTTCAGAACACTGAAGCTTTCTTT. This sequence encodes CATDRLQNTEAFF.

This clonotype occurred many times. The chain recombines TRBV7-9 with TRBJ2-2; D remains unclear. In germline, CDR1 is SEHNR, CDR2 FQNEAQ (reference sequence). The germline V and J ends were trimmed by 3 bases and 8 bases, with 13 bases remaining between them. The CDR3 is 14 amino acids. The CDR3 nucleotides are TGTGCCAGCAGCTTCCTACTTGCTGGAGGGGAGCTGTTTTTT. It specifies CASSFLLAGGELFF.

This clonotype occurred many times. This sequence joins TRBV9 and TRBJ1-2; D call uncertain. This CDR3 is 13 amino acids long. Per the germline V gene, CDR1 is SGDLS and CDR2 is YYNGEE. Trimming took off 0 bases at V and 4 bases at J, with 7 bases between the two ends. The CDR3 sequence: CASSVGETYGYTF. The CDR3 coding sequence is TGTGCCAGCAGCGTAGGTGAGACCTATGGCTACACCTTC.

This clonotype was counted at least ten times. J is TRBJ2-3 and V is TRBV20-1; tentative D call: TRBD1 (5 bases). V shed 2 bases and J shed 4 bases, with 10 bases lying between them. Looked up from germline, CDR1 is DFQATT and CDR2 is SNEGSKA (reference sequence). The CDR3 contains 13 residues. The CDR3 sequence: CSARNPGPDTQYF. DNA of the CDR3: TGCAGTGCTAGAAACCCAGGGCCAGATACGCAGTATTTT.

The chain links TRBV12-3 or TRBV12-4 to TRBJ2-3; D not certain. The CDR3 extends over 13 amino acids. Trimming pared 4 bases from V and 0 bases from J, leaving 5 bases between. This CDR3 reads CASSYYSTDTQYF. Written as DNA, the CDR3 is TGTGCCAGCAGTTACTATAGCACAGATACGCAGTATTTT.

This clonotype was detected ten times or more. This chain links TRBV5-4 with TRBJ2-3; 7 bases fit TRBD2. Germline trimming cut 0 bases from V and 6 bases from J; bases unmatched to any gene: 4. Germline V CDR1 and CDR2: SGHNT, YYREEE (reference sequence). The CDR3 length is 14 residues. The CDR3 region is CASSLGGGTDTQYF. CDR3 DNA sequence: TGTGCCAGCAGCTTGGGCGGGGGAACGGATACGCAGTATTTT.